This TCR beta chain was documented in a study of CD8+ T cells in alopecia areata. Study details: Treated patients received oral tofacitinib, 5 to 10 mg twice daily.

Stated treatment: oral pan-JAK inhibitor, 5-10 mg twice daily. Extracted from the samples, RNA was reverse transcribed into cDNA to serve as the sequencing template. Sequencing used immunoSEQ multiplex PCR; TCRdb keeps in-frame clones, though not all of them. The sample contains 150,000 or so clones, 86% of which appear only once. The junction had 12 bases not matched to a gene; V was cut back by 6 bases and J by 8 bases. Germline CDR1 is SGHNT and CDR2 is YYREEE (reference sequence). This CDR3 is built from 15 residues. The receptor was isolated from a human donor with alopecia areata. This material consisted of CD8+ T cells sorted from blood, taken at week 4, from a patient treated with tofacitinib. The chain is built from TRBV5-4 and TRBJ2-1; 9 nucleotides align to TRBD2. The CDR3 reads CASIRPGLASDEQFF. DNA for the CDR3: TGTGCCAGCATCCGACCGGGACTAGCCTCCGATGAGCAGTTCTTC.